The clone carrying this T cell receptor (beta chain) turned up a few times. This specimen comes from a study of cytomegalovirus exposure and HLA in healthy donors. PCR employed 60 Vbeta and 13 Jbeta primers. The repertoire was sequenced with immunoSEQ multiplex PCR; TCRdb's copy has only in-frame clones and lacks some. The repertoire holds 99,000 or so clones, with around 80% as singletons. Among the donors, all were healthy bone marrow donors. Trimming removed 2 bases at V and 2 bases at J, with 2 bases between. The CDR3 extends over 11 amino acids. Per germline, CDR1 SGDLS and CDR2 YYNGEE. The chain links TRBV9 to TRBJ2-7; D is undetermined. The source of this sequence is a man aged 18 to 30 in good health and CMV-seronegative. Sequenced: PBMCs. This chain's CDR3 is CASSVAYEQYF. CDR3 nucleotide sequence: TGTGCCAGCAGCGTCGCCTACGAGCAGTACTTC.